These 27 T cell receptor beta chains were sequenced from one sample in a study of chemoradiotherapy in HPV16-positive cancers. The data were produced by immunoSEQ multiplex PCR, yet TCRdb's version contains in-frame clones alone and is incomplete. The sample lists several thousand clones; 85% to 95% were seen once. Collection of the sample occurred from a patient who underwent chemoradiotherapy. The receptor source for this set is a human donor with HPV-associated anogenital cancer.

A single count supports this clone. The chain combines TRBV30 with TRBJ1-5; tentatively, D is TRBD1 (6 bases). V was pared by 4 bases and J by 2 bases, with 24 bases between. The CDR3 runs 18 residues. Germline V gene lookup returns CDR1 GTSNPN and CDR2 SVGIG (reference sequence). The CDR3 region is CAWTPAGGLYRGNQPQHF. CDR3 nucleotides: TGTGCCTGGACCCCAGCAGGTGGGTTGTACAGGGGCAATCAGCCCCAGCATTTT. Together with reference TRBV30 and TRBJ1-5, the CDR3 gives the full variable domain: SQTIHQWPATLVQPVGSPLSLECTVEGTSNPNLYWYRQAAGRGLQLLFYSVGIGQISSEVPQNLSASRPQDRQFILSSKKLLLSDSGFYLCAWTPAGGLYRGNQPQHFGDGTRLSIL.

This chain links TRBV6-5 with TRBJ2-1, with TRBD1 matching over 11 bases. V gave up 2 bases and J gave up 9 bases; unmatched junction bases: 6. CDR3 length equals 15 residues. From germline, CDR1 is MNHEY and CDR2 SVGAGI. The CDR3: CASSYGQGAMGEQFF. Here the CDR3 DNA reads TGTGCCAGCAGTTACGGACAGGGGGCGATGGGTGAGCAGTTCTTC.

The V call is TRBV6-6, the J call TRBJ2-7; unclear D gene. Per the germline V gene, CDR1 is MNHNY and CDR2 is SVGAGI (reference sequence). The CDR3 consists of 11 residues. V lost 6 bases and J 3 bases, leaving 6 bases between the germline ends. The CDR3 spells CASRTHYEQYF. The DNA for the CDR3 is TGTGCCAGCAGGACTCACTACGAGCAGTACTTC.

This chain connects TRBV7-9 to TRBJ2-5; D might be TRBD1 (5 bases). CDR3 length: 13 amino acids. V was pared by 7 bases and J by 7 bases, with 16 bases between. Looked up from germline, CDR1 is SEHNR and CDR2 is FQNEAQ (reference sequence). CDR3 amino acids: CASTPPGILTQYF. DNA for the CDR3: TGTGCCAGCACCCCCCCAGGGATCCTGACCCAGTACTTC.

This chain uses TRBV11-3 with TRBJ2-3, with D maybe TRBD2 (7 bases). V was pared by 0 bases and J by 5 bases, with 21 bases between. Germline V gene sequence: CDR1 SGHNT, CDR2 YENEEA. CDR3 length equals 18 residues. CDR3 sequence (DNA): TGTGCCAGCAGCTTAGATTCCCTAAGGGGCGGGGGCCGAGATACGCAGTATTTT. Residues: CASSLDSLRGGGRDTQYF. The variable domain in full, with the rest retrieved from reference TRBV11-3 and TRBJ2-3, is EAGVVQSPRYKIIEKKQPVAFWCNPISGHNTLYWYLQNLGQGPELLIRYENEEAVDDSQLPKDRFSAERLKGVDSTLKIQPAELGDSAVYLCASSLDSLRGGGRDTQYFGPGTRLTVL.

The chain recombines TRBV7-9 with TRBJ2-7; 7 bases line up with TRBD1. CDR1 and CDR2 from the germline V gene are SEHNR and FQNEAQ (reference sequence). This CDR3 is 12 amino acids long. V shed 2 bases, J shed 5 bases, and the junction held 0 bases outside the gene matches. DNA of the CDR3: TGTGCCAGCAGCTTAACAGGGGACGAGCAGTACTTC. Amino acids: CASSLTGDEQYF.

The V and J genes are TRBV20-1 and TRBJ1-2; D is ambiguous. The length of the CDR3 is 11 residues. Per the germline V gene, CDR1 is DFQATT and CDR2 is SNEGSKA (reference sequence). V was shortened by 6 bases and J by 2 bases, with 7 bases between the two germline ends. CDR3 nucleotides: TGCAGTGCGCCAAGAAACTATGGCTACACCTTC. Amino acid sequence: CSAPRNYGYTF.

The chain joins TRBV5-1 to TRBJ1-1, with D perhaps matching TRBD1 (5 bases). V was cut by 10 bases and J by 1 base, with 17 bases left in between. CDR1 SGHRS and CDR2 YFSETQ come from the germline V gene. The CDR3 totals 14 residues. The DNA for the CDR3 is TGCGCCTCCGACCCAGGGTCTTCGAACACTGAAGCTTTCTTT. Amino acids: CASDPGSSNTEAFF. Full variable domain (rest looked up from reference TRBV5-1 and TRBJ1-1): KAGVTQTPRYLIKTRGQQVTLSCSPISGHRSVSWYQQTPGQGLQFLFEYFSETQRNKGNFPGRFSGRQFSNSRSEMNVSTLELGDSALYLCASDPGSSNTEAFFGQGTRLTVV.

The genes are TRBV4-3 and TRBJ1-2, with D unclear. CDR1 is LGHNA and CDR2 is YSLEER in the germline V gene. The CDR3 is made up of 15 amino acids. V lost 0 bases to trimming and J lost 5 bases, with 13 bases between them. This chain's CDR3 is CASSQDLSPGYGYTF. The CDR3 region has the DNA TGCGCCAGCAGCCAAGATTTATCCCCCGGGTATGGCTACACCTTC.

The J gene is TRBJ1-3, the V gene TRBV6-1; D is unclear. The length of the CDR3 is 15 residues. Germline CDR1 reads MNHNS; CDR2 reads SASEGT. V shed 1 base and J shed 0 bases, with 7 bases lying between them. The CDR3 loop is CASSEELYSGNTIYF. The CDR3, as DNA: TGTGCCAGCAGTGAAGAGCTGTACTCTGGAAACACCATATATTTT.

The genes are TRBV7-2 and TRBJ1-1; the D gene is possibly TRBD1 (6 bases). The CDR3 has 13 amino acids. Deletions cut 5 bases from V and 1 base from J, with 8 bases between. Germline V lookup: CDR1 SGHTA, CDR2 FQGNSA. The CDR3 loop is CASSLDRNTEAFF. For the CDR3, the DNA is TGTGCCAGCAGCCTGGACAGGAACACTGAAGCTTTCTTT.

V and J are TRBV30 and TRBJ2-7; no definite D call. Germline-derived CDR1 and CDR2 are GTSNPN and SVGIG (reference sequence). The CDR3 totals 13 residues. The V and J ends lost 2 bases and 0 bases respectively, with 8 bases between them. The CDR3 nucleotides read TGTGCCTGGAGTAAAGGCAACTCCTACGAGCAGTACTTC. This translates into CAWSKGNSYEQYF.

Here the CDR3 reads CASNLGLAGSYNEQFF. CDR3 DNA sequence: TGCGCCAGCAACCTAGGTCTAGCGGGTTCCTACAATGAGCAGTTCTTC. V usage is TRBV5-1 and J usage is TRBJ2-1, with 8 bases matching TRBD2. The CDR3 totals 16 residues. The trim removed 6 bases at V and 1 base at J, leaving 9 bases unmatched. The V gene's germline CDR1 is SGHRS and CDR2 YFSETQ.

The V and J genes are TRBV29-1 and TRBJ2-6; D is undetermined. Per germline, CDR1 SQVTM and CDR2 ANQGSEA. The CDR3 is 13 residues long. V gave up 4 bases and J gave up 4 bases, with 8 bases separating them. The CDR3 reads CSVAARGANVLTF. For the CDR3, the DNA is TGCAGCGTTGCAGCGCGAGGGGCCAACGTCCTGACTTTC.

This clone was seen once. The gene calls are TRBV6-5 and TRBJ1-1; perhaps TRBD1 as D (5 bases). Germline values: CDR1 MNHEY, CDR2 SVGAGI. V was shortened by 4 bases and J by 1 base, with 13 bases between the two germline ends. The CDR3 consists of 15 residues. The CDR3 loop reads CASSWGTEQNTEAFF. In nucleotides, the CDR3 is TGTGCCAGCAGTTGGGGGACGGAGCAGAACACTGAAGCTTTCTTT.

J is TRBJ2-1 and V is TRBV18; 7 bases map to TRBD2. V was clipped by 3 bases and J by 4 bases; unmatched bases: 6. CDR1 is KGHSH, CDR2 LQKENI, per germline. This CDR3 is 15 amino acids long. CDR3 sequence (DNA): TGTGCCAGCTCACCTCCCGGGGGGAGATACAATGAGCAGTTCTTC. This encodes CASSPPGGRYNEQFF.

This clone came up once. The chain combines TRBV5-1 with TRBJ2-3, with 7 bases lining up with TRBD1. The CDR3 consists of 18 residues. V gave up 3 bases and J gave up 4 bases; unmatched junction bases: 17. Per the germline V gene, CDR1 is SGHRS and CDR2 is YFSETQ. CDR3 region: CASSSGLQQGSGADTQYF. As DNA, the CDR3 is TGCGCCAGCAGCTCGGGATTACAACAGGGGAGCGGCGCAGATACGCAGTATTTT. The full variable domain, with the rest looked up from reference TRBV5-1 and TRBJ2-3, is KAGVTQTPRYLIKTRGQQVTLSCSPISGHRSVSWYQQTPGQGLQFLFEYFSETQRNKGNFPGRFSGRQFSNSRSEMNVSTLELGDSALYLCASSSGLQQGSGADTQYFGPGTRLTVL.

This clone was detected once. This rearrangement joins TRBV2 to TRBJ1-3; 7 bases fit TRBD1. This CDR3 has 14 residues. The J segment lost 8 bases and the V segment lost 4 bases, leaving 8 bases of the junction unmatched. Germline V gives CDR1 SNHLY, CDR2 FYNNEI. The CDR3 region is CASSGTGEAYTIYF. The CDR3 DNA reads TGTGCCAGCAGTGGAACAGGGGAGGCATACACCATATATTTT.

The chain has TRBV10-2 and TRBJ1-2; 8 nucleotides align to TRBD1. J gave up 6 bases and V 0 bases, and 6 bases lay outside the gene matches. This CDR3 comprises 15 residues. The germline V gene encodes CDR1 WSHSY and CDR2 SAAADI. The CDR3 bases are TGCGCCAGCAGTGAGTCCGCAGGGGGCGCCAATGGCTACACCTTC. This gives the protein CASSESAGGANGYTF.

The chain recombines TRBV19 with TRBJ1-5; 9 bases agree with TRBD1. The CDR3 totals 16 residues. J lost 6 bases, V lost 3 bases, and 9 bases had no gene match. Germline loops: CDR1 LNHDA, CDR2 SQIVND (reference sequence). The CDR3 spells CASSIPWDRAGQPQHF. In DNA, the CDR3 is TGTGCCAGTAGTATCCCCTGGGACAGGGCGGGTCAGCCCCAGCATTTT.

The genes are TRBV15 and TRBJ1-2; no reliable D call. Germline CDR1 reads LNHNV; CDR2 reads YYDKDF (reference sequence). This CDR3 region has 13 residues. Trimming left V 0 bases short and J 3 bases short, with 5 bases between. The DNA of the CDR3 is TGTGCCACCAGCAGAGATGGATACTATGGCTACACCTTC. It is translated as CATSRDGYYGYTF.

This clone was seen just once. The CDR3 nucleotides read TGTGCCAGCAGCTTAGTAAATATGGACTCCACCGGGGAGCTGTTTTTT. The encoded protein is CASSLVNMDSTGELFF. The chain is built from TRBV11-2 and TRBJ2-2; TRBD2 is a possible D gene (5 bases). Germline V CDR1 and CDR2: SGHAT, FQNNGV. The V end was cut by 1 base, the J end by 4 bases, with 13 bases between. CDR3 length equals 16 residues. The variable domain in full, completed from reference TRBV11-2 and TRBJ2-2, reads EAGVAQSPRYKIIEKRQSVAFWCNPISGHATLYWYQQILGQGPKLLIQFQNNGVVDDSQLPKDRFSAERLKGVDSTLKIQPAKLEDSAVYLCASSLVNMDSTGELFFGEGSRLTVL.

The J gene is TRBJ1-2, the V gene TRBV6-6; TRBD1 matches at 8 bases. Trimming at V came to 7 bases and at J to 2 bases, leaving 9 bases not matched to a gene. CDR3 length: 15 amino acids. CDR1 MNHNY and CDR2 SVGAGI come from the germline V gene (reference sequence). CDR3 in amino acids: CASMGARQGNYGYTF. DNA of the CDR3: TGTGCCAGCATGGGGGCCCGACAGGGGAACTATGGCTACACCTTC.

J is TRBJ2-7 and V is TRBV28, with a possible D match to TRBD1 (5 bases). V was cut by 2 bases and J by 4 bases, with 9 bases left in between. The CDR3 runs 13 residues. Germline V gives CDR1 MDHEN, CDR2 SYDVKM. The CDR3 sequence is CASSLSQGYEQYF. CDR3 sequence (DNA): TGTGCCAGCAGTTTAAGTCAGGGATACGAGCAGTACTTC.

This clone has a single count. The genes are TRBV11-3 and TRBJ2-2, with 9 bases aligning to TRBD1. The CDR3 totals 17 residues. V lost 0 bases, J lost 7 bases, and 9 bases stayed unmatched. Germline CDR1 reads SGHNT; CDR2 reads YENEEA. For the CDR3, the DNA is TGTGCCAGCAGCTTAGAGGGGGGACAGGGCCGTCGCGGGGAGCTGTTTTTT. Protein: CASSLEGGQGRRGELFF.

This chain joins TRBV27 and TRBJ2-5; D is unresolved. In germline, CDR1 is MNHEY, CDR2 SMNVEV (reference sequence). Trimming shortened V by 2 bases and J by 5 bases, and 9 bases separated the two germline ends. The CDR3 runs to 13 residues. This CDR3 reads CASSLGGEETQYF. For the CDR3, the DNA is TGTGCCAGCAGTTTAGGTGGAGAGGAGACCCAGTACTTC.

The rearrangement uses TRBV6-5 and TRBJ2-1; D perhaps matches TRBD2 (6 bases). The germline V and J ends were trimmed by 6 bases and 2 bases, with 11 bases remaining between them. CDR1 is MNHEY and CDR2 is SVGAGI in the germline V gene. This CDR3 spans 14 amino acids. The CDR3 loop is CASSGGVAYNEQFF. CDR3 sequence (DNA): TGTGCCAGCAGCGGCGGGGTGGCCTACAATGAGCAGTTCTTC.